This T cell receptor (beta chain) derives from a study of PD-1 blockade in classical Hodgkin lymphoma. Regarding the study as a whole: Newly diagnosed patients reportedly had lower baseline TCR diversity than healthy donors.

In germline, CDR1 is SGHNT, CDR2 YYREEE (reference sequence). Trimming shortened V by 2 bases and J by 4 bases, and 12 bases separated the two germline ends. This CDR3 has 15 amino acids. The method was immunoSEQ multiplex PCR; TCRdb's version includes in-frame clones alone and lacks a portion of them. The table shows roughly 7,500 clones, with around 80% occurring only once. Of note for this clone: The antigen remains unidentified.

All patients experienced relapse after autologous stem cell transplantation, and brentuximab vedotin exposure was variable. Complete response, partial response or progressive disease was each patient's best response. The source was peripheral blood mononuclear cells (PBMCs), collected at baseline. The chain has TRBV5-4 and TRBJ2-2; D possibly matches TRBD1 or TRBD2 (5 bases each). This TCR came from a human donor with classical Hodgkin lymphoma. CDR3 sequence: CASSFRGVRTGELFF. DNA for the CDR3: TGTGCCAGCAGCTTCCGGGGCGTACGCACCGGGGAGCTGTTTTTT.